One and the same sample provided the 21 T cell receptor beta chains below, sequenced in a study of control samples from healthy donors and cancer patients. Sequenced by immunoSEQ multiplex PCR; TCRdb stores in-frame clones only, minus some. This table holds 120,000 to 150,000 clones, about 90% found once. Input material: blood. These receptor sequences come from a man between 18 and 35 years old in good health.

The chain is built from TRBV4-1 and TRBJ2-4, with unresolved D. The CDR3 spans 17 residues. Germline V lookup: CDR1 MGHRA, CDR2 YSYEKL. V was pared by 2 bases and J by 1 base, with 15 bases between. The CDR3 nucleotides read TGCGCCAGCAGCCAACCCCGGACGGCCAAGGCCAAAAACATTCAGTACTTC. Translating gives CASSQPRTAKAKNIQYF.

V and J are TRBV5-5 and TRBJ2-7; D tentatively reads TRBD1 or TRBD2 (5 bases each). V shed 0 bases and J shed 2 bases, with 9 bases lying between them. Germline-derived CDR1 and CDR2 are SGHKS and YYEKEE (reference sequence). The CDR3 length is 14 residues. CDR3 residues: CASSLVRGPYEQYF. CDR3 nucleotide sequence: TGTGCCAGCAGCTTGGTTCGGGGCCCCTACGAGCAGTACTTC.

CDR3 loop: CASRLTGPRDEQYF. In DNA, the CDR3 is TGTGCCAGCAGACTCACGGGGCCTCGGGACGAGCAGTACTTC. The chain couples TRBV2 to TRBJ2-7, with D perhaps being TRBD1 or TRBD2 (5 bases each). CDR3 length: 14 amino acids. V lost 6 bases and J 5 bases, leaving 17 bases between the germline ends. The germline CDR1 and CDR2 sequences are SNHLY and FYNNEI. Filled out from reference TRBV2 and TRBJ2-7, the complete variable domain reads EPEVTQTPSHQVTQMGQEVILRCVPISNHLYFYWYRQILGQKVEFLVSFYNNEISEKSEIFDDQFSVERPDGSNFTLKIRSTKLEDSAMYFCASRLTGPRDEQYFGPGTRLTVT.

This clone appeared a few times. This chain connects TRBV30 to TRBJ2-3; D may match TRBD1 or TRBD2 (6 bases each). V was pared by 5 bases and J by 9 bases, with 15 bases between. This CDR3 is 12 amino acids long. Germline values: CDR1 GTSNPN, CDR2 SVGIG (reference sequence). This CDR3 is CAWDTQGRTQYF. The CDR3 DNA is TGTGCCTGGGACACCCAGGGGAGGACGCAGTATTTT.

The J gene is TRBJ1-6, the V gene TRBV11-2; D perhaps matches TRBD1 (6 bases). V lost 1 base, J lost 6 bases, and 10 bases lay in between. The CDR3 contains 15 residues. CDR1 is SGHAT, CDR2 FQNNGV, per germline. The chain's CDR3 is CASSLAQGFNSPLHF. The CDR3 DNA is TGTGCCAGCAGCTTAGCACAGGGTTTTAATTCACCCCTCCACTTT.

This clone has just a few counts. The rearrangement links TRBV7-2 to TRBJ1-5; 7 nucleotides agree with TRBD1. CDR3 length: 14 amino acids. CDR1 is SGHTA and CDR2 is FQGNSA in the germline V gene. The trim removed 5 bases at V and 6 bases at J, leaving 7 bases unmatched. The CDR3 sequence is CASSEKGAGQPQHF. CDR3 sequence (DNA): TGTGCCAGCAGCGAAAAGGGGGCTGGTCAGCCCCAGCATTTT.

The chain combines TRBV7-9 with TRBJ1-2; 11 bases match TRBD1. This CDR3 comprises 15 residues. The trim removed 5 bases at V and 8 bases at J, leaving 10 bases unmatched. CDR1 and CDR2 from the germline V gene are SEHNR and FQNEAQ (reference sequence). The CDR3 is CASSRTGGSSVGYTF. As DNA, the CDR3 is TGTGCCAGCAGCCGGACAGGGGGCAGCAGTGTGGGCTACACCTTC.

DNA of the CDR3: TGTGCCAGCAGCTTAGATTCAGGGGGCACTGAAGCTTTCTTT. It yields the protein CASSLDSGGTEAFF. J is TRBJ1-1 and V is TRBV11-2; TRBD1 matches 7 bases. Germline loops: CDR1 SGHAT, CDR2 FQNNGV. The CDR3 has 14 amino acids. J was trimmed by 4 bases and V by 0 bases; bases with no gene match: 2. The complete variable domain, with remaining parts taken from reference TRBV11-2 and TRBJ1-1, reads EAGVAQSPRYKIIEKRQSVAFWCNPISGHATLYWYQQILGQGPKLLIQFQNNGVVDDSQLPKDRFSAERLKGVDSTLKIQPAKLEDSAVYLCASSLDSGGTEAFFGQGTRLTVV.

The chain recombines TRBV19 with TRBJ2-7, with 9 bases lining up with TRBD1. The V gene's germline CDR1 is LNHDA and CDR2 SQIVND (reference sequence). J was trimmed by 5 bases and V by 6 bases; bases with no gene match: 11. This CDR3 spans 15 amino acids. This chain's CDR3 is CASSIQTGGPHEQYF. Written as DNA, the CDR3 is TGTGCCAGTAGCATACAGACAGGGGGTCCACACGAGCAGTACTTC.

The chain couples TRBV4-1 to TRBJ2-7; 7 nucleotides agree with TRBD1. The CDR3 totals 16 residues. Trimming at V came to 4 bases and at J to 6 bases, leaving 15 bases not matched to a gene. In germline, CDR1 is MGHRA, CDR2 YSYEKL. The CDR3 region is CASSPAEDRYTGEQYF. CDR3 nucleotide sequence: TGCGCCAGCAGCCCAGCCGAGGACAGGTATACGGGCGAGCAGTACTTC.

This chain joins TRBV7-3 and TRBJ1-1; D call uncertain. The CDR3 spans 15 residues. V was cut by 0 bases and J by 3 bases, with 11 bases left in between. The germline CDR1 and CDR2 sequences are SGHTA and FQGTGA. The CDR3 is CASSLTPGEDTEAFF. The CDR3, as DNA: TGTGCCAGCAGCTTAACCCCGGGAGAGGACACTGAAGCTTTCTTT.

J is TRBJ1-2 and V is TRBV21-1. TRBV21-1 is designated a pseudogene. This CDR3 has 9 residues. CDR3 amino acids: CASRSGYTF. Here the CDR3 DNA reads TGTGCCAGCCGTAGTGGCTACACCTTC.

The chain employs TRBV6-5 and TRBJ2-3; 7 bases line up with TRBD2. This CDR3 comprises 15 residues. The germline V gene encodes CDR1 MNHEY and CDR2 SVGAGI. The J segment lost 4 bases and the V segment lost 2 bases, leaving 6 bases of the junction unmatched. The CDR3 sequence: CASSYVREPPDTQYF. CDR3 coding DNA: TGTGCCAGCAGTTACGTGCGGGAGCCCCCAGATACGCAGTATTTT.

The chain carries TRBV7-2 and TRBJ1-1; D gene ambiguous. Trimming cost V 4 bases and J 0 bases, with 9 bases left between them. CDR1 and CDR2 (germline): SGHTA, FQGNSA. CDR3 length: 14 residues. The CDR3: CASSSSGVNTEAFF. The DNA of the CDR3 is TGTGCCAGCAGCTCCAGTGGAGTGAACACTGAAGCTTTCTTT.

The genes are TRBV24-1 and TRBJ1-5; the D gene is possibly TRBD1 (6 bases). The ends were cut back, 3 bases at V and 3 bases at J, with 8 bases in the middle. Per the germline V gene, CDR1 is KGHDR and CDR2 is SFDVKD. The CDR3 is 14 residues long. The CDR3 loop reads CATSDGQSNQPQHF. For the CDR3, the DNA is TGTGCCACCAGTGATGGACAGTCCAATCAGCCCCAGCATTTT.

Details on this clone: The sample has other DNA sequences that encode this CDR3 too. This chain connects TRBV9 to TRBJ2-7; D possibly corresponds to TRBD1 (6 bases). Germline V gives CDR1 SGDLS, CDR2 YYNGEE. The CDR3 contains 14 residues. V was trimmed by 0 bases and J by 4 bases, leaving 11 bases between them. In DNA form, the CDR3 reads TGTGCCAGCAGCGTAGGGGCAGGGGTTTACGAGCAGTACTTC. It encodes CASSVGAGVYEQYF.

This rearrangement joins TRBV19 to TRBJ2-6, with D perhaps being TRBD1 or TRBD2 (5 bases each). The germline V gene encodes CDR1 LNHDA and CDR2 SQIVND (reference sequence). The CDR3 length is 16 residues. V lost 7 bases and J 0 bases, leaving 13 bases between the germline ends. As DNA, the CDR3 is TGTGCCAGTAACCCCTCAGGGAGCTCTGGGGCCAACGTCCTGACTTTC. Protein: CASNPSGSSGANVLTF.

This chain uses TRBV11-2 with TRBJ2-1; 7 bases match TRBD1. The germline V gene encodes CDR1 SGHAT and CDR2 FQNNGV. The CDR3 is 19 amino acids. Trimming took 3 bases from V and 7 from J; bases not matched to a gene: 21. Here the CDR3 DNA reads TGTGCCAGCAGCTTTAACCATATTCTATACAGGGGTCACCTTAATGAGCAGTTCTTC. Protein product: CASSFNHILYRGHLNEQFF. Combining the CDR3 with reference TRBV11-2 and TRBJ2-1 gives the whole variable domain EAGVAQSPRYKIIEKRQSVAFWCNPISGHATLYWYQQILGQGPKLLIQFQNNGVVDDSQLPKDRFSAERLKGVDSTLKIQPAKLEDSAVYLCASSFNHILYRGHLNEQFFGPGTRLTVL.

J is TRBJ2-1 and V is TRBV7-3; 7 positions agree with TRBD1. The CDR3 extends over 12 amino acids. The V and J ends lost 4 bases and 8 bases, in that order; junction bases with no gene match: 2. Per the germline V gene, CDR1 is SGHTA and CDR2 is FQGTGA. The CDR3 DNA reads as TGTGCCAGCAGCTCACAGGGGTATGAGCAGTTCTTC. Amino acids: CASSSQGYEQFF.

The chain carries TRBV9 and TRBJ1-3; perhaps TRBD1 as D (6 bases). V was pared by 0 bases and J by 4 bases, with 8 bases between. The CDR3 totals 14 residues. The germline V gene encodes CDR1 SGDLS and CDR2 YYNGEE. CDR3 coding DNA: TGTGCCAGCAGCGTAGGAGGGGGAGGAAACACCATATATTTT. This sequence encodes CASSVGGGGNTIYF. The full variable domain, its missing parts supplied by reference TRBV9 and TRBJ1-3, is DSGVTQTPKHLITATGQRVTLRCSPRSGDLSVYWYQQSLDQGLQFLIQYYNGEERAKGNILERFSAQQFPDLHSELNLSSLELGDSALYFCASSVGGGGNTIYFGEGSWLTVV.

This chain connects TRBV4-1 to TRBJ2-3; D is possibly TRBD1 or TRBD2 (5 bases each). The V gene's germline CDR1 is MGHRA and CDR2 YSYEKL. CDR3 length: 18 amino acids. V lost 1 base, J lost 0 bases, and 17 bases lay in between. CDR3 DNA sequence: TGCGCCAGCAGCCAAGTGGACTGGGAGACAGATAGCACAGATACGCAGTATTTT. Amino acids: CASSQVDWETDSTDTQYF.